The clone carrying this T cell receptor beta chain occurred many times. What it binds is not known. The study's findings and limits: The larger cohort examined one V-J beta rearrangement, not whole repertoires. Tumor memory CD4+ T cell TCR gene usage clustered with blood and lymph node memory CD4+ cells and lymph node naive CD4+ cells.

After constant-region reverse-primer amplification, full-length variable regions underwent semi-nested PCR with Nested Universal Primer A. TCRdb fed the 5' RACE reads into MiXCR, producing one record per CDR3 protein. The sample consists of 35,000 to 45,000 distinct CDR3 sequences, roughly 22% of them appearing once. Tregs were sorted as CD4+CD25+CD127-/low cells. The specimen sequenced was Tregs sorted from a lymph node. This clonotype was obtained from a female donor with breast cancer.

The CDR3: CASSLDRLDTEAFF. The CDR3 nucleotides read TGTGCCAGCAGCTTAGACAGGTTGGACACTGAAGCTTTCTTT. The rearrangement joins TRBV7-9 to TRBJ1-1; D perhaps matches TRBD1 (5 bases). The CDR3 runs 14 residues. Germline V gene sequence: CDR1 SEHNR, CDR2 FQNEAQ (reference sequence). Trimming cost V 1 base and J 3 bases, with 9 bases left between them.